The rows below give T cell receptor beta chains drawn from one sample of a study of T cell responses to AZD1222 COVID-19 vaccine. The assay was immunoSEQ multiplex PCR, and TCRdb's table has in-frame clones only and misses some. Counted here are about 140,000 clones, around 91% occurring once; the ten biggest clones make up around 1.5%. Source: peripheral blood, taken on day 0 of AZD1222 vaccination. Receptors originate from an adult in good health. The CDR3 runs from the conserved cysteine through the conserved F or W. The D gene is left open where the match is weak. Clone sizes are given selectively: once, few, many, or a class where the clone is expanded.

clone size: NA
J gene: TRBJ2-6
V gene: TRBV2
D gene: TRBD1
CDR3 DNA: TGTGCCAGCAGTGCGGGCAGGGGGATATCTGGGGCCAACGTCCTGACTTTC
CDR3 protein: CASSAGRGISGANVLTF

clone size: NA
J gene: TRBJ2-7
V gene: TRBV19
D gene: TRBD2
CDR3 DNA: TGTGCCAGTAGTATGATGGGAGCGGGGAAAACCTACGAGCAGTACTTC
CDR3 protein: CASSMMGAGKTYEQYF

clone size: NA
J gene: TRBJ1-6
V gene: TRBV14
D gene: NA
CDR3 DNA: TGTGCCAGCAGTCCAGCAGTCGGGAATTCACCCCTCCACTTT
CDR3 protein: CASSPAVGNSPLHF

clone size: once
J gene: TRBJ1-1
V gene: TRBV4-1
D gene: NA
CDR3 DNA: TGCGCCAGCAGCCAAAGAGGTCTCAACACTGAAGCTTTCTTT
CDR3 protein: CASSQRGLNTEAFF

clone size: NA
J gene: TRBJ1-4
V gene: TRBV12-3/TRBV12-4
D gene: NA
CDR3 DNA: TGTGCCAGCAGTTCGGGACGGAGAATGGATTTT
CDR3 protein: CASSSGRRMDF

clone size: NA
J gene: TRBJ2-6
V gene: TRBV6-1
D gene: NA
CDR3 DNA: TGTGCCAGCAGTGAAGGGGTTCTCGCCAACGTCCTGACTTTC
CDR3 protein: CASSEGVLANVLTF

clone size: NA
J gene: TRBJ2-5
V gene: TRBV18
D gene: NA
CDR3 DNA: TGTGCCAGCTCACCCAGTATATCAGAGACCCAGTACTTC
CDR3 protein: CASSPSISETQYF

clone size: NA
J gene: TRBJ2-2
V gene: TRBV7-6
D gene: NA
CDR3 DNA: TGTGCCAGCAGACCGGACTTGAACACCGGGGAGCTGTTTTTT
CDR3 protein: CASRPDLNTGELFF

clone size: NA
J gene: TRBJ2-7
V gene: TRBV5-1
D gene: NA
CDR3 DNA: TGCGCCAGCAGCTTGATACCCGCCTACGAGCAGTACTTC
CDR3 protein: CASSLIPAYEQYF

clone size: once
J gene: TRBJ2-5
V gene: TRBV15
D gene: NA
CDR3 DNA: TGTGCCACGAAGGCGGAAAGGCGGTATCAAGAGACCCAGTACTTC
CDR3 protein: CATKAERRYQETQYF

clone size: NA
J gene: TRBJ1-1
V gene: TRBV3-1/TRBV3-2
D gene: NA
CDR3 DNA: TGTGCCAGCAGCCAAGTTTCAGGTTCCACTGAAGCTTTCTTT
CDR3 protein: CASSQVSGSTEAFF

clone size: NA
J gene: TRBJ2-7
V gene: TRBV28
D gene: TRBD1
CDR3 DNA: TGTGCCAGCAGTCGCGGACAGGGTACCTACGAGCAGTACTTC
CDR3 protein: CASSRGQGTYEQYF

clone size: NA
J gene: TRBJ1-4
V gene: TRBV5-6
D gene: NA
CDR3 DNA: TGTGCCAGCAGCCCACAAGGGGTTGGAGATGAAAAACTGTTTTTT
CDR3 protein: CASSPQGVGDEKLFF

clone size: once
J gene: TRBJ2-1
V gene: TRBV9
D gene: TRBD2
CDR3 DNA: TGTGCCAGCTCCCCCGGGACTAGTAACTACAATGAGCAGTTCTTC
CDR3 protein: CASSPGTSNYNEQFF

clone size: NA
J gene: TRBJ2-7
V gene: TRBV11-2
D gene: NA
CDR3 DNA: TGTGCCAGCAGCTTAGAGCAGGACACTTACGAGCAGTACTTC
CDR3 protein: CASSLEQDTYEQYF

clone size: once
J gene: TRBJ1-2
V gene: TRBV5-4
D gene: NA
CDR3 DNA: TGTGCCAGCAGCTCAGGACGGGAGGTTATAGACTATGGCTACACCTTC
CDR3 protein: CASSSGREVIDYGYTF